The T cell receptor (beta chain) under discussion was sequenced for a study of shared clonotypes between healthy human individuals. Findings of the study overall: Donors were few, which limited the genetic and exposure-history diversity represented.

This table comes from immunoSEQ multiplex PCR, and its TCRdb copy is limited to in-frame clones, with some not included. The table includes about 1.5 million clones, around 98% detected once. As concerns this clone: Its antigen is not known.

V lost 0 bases, J lost 7 bases, and 17 bases stayed unmatched. Germline V gene lookup returns CDR1 SGDLS and CDR2 YYNGEE. This CDR3 is built from 19 residues. This clonotype was obtained from a man in his thirties or forties in good health. The genes are TRBV9 and TRBJ2-1; TRBD2 agrees at 9 bases. Sequenced sample: naive CD4+ T cells sorted from blood. Sample subset: CD45RA+ positively selected. The CDR3 DNA follows: TGTGCCAGCAGCGTAGCTGGGGCTAGCGGGATCGGCGGGACAAATGAGCAGTTCTTC. Translating gives CASSVAGASGIGGTNEQFF.